The text below deals with one TCR beta chain. What it recognizes is unknown. Germline assignment: CDR1 MNHEY and CDR2 SVGEGT. This CDR3 is built from 14 residues. V was shortened by 2 bases and J by 6 bases, with 11 bases between the two germline ends. TCRdb reanalysed the 5' RACE reads using MiXCR and keeps one entry per CDR3 protein. Seen here are 550,000 to 800,000 distinct CDR3 sequences, just over 7% observed once, and the top ten hold 1.6%. The sample is drawn from a study of identical twins. Study-wide points: Abundant beta clonotypes from cord blood had fewer insertions, unlike memory repertoires, which showed none. A partial confounding effect on zero-insertion analyses could come from invariant MAIT and iNKT cells.

These same records also appear under a second study, on yellow fever vaccine responses in identical twins. That report notes: Twins' T cell vaccine responses reportedly looked partly convergent, partly personalized.

The rearrangement links TRBV6-2 or TRBV6-3 to TRBJ2-1; a possible D gene is TRBD2 (6 bases). Sequencing used PBMCs. This TCR was sampled from a woman between 18 and 29 years old in good health. The CDR3 loop is CASSYTAGLNEQFF. The CDR3 DNA sequence: TGTGCCAGCAGTTACACAGCGGGCCTCAATGAGCAGTTCTTC.